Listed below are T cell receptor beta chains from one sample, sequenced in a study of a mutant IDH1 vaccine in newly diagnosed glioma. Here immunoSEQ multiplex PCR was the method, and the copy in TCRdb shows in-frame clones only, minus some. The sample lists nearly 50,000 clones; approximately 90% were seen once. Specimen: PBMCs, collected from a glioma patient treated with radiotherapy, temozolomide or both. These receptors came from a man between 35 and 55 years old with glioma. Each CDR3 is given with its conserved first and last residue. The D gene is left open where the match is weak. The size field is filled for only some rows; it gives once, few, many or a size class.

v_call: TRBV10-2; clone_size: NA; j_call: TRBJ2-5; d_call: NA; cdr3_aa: CASSEDAYQETQYF; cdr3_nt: TGCGCCAGCAGTGAGGACGCATACCAAGAGACCCAGTACTTC
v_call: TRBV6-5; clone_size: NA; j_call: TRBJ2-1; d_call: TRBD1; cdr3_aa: CASSLGRGRKNEQFF; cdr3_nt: TGTGCCAGCAGTCTTGGTAGGGGGCGGAAGAATGAGCAGTTCTTC
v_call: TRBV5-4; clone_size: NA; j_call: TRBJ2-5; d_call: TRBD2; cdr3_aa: CASSATSGRGETQYF; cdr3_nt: TGTGCCAGCAGCGCGACTAGCGGGAGGGGAGAGACCCAGTACTTC
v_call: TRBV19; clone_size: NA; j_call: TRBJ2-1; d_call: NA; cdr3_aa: CASSAVRDDNEQFF; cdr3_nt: TGTGCCAGTAGTGCGGTGCGGGATGACAATGAGCAGTTCTTC
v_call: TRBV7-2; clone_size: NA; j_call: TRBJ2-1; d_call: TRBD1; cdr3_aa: CASSFWDRGRHEQFF; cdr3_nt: TGTGCCAGCAGCTTCTGGGACAGGGGTAGACATGAGCAGTTCTTC
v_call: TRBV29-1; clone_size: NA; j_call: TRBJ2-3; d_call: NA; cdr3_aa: CSGGGGAGDTQYF; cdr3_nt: TGCAGCGGGGGAGGGGGAGCGGGAGATACGCAGTATTTT
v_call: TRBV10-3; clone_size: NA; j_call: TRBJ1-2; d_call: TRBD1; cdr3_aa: CAISRGPGYTF; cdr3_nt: TGTGCCATCAGCAGGGGGCCTGGCTACACCTTC
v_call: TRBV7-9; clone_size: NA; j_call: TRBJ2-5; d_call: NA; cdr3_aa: CASSLIRGTWKTQYF; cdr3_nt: TGTGCCAGCAGCTTAATACGGGGGACGTGGAAGACCCAGTACTTC
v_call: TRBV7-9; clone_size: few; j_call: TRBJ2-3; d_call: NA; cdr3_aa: CASSPNGPPDTQYF; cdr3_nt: TGTGCCAGCAGTCCCAACGGTCCCCCGGATACGCAGTATTTT
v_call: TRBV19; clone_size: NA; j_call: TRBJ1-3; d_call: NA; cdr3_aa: CASKERDGYSGNTIYF; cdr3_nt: TGTGCCAGTAAGGAACGGGACGGTTACTCTGGAAACACCATATATTTT
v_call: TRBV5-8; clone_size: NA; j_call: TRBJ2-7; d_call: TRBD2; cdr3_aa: CASSPAGRAEYEQYF; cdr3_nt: TGTGCCAGCAGCCCCGCGGGGAGGGCTGAATACGAGCAGTACTTC
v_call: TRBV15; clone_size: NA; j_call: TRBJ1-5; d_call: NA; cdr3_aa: CATSHSGVGNQPQHF; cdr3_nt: TGTGCCACCAGTCACTCGGGGGTGGGTAATCAGCCCCAGCATTTT
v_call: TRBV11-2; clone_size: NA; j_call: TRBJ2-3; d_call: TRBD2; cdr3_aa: CASSLGLWREGTDTQYF; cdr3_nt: TGTGCCAGCAGCTTAGGACTGTGGCGGGAGGGCACAGATACGCAGTATTTT
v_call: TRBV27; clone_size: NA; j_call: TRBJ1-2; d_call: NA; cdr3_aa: CASSLGGINYGYTF; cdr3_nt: TGTGCCAGCAGTTTGGGTGGCATCAACTATGGCTACACCTTC
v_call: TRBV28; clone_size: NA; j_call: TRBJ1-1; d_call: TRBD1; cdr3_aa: CASNLGSGRGEKAFF; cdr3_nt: TGTGCCAGCAACCTCGGGTCGGGCAGGGGGGAGAAAGCTTTCTTT
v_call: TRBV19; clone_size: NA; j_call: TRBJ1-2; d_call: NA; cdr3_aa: CASSISGPAGYTF; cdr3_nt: TGTGCCAGTAGTATATCAGGTCCTGCCGGCTACACCTTC
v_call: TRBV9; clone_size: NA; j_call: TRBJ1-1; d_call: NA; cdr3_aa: CASSGVPGFSEAFF; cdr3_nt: TGTGCCAGCAGCGGTGTGCCGGGGTTTTCTGAAGCTTTCTTT
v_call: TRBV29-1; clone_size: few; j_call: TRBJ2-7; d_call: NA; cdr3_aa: CSVVESSQLTDEQYF; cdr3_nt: TGCAGCGTTGTAGAAAGTTCACAGTTGACTGACGAGCAGTACTTC
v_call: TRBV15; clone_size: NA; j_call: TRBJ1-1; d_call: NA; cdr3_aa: CATSPGSGGNTEAFF; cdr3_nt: TGTGCCACCAGTCCTGGATCGGGGGGGAACACTGAAGCTTTCTTT
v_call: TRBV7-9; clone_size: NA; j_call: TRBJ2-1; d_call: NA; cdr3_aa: CASSLKRVEDNEQFF; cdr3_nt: TGTGCCAGCAGCTTGAAGCGGGTAGAAGACAATGAGCAGTTCTTC
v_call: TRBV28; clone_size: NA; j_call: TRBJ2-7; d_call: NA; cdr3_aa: CASSRPPSVSGPSYEQYF; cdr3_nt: TGTGCCAGCAGTCGCCCCCCCTCAGTGAGCGGACCTTCCTACGAGCAGTACTTC
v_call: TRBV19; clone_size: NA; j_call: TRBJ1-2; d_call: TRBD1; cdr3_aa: CASIRTGETYGYTF; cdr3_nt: TGTGCCAGTATTCGGACAGGGGAAACCTATGGCTACACCTTC
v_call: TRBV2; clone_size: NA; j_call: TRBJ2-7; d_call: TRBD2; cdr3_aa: CASRLAGGSAYEQYF; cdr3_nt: TGTGCCAGCAGGCTAGCGGGAGGGTCAGCCTACGAGCAGTACTTC
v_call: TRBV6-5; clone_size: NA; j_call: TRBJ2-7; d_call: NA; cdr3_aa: CASSPRQDRYEQYF; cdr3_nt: TGTGCCAGCAGTCCGCGACAGGACCGCTACGAGCAGTACTTC
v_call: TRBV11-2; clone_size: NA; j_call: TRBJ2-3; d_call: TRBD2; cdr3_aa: CASSLSAGVADTQYF; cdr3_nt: TGTGCCAGCAGCTTAAGCGCGGGAGTTGCAGATACGCAGTATTTT
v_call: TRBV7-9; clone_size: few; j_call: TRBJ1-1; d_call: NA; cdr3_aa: CASSLQGSMNTEAFF; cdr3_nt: TGTGCCAGCAGCCTTCAGGGTTCAATGAACACTGAAGCTTTCTTT
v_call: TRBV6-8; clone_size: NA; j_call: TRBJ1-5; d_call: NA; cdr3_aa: CASSYDRDSNQPQHF; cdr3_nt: TGTGCCAGCAGTTACGACAGAGATAGCAATCAGCCCCAGCATTTT
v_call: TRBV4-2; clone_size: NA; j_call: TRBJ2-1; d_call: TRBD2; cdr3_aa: CASSAAGESYNEQFF; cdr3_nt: TGTGCCAGCAGCGCCGCGGGGGAGTCCTACAATGAGCAGTTCTTC
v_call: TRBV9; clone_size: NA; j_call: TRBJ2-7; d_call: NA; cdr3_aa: CASSVAPLSLSYEQYF; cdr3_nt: TGTGCCAGCAGCGTAGCTCCGCTGTCCCTCTCCTACGAGCAGTACTTC
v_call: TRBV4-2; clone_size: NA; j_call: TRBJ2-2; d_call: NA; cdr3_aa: CASSDSENTGELFF; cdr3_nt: TGTGCCAGCAGCGACAGCGAGAACACCGGGGAGCTGTTTTTT
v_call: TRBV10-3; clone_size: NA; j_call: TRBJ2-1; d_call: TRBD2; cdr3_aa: CAISERTSGRANNEQFF; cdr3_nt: TGTGCCATCAGTGAACGGACTAGCGGGAGGGCCAACAATGAGCAGTTCTTC
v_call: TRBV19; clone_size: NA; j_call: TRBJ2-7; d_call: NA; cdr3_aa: CASSMVQAPVEQYF; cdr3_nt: TGTGCCAGTAGTATGGTACAGGCCCCCGTCGAGCAGTACTTC
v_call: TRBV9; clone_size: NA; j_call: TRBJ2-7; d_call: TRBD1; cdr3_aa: CASSPRTGATYEQYF; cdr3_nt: TGTGCCAGCAGCCCCCGGACAGGGGCGACCTACGAGCAGTACTTC
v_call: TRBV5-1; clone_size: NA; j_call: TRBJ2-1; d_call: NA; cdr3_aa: CASSLAPPRGNEQFF; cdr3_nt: TGCGCCAGCAGCTTGGCTCCTCCCAGGGGCAATGAGCAGTTCTTC
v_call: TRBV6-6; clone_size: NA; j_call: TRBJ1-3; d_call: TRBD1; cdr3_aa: CASSGTGGNTIYF; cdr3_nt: TGTGCCAGCAGTGGGACAGGCGGAAACACCATATATTTT
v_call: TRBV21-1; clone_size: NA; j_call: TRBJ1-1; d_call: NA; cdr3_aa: CASSKETGNDMNTEAFF; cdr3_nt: TGTGCCAGCAGCAAAGAAACAGGGAATGATATGAACACTGAAGCTTTCTTT
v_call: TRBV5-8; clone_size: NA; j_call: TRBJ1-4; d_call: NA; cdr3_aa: CASSEVGYRNEKLFF; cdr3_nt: TGTGCCAGCAGCGAAGTGGGCTACCGAAATGAAAAACTGTTTTTT
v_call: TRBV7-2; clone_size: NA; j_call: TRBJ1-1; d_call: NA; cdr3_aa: CASSLGVWNTEAFF; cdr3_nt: TGTGCCAGCAGCTTGGGGGTGTGGAACACTGAAGCTTTCTTT
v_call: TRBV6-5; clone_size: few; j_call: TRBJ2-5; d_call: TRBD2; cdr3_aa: CASSYSGGRLSETQYF; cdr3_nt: TGTGCCAGCAGTTACTCTGGCGGGAGGCTCTCAGAGACCCAGTACTTC
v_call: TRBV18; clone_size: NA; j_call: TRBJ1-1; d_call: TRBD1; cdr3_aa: CASSRTGRTEAFF; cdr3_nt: TGTGCCAGCTCACGGACAGGGAGGACTGAAGCTTTCTTT